The 22 T cell receptor beta chains in this list originate from one sample, sequenced in a study of blood T cell repertoires in COVID-19. Libraries were prepared by immunoSEQ multiplex PCR; TCRdb keeps only in-frame clonotypes and omits some of them. The table records 200,000 or so clones, 83% of them present only once. Sequencing was carried out using peripheral blood. These receptors all stem from a woman aged 40 to 55 with acute or convalescent COVID-19.

The V call is TRBV5-4, the J call TRBJ1-4; no definite D call. The V end was cut by 0 bases, the J end by 6 bases, with 9 bases between. The germline CDR1 and CDR2 sequences are SGHNT and YYREEE (reference sequence). The CDR3 contains 14 residues. CDR3 in DNA: TGTGCCAGCAGCTTGGGAGGGTTATATGAAAAACTGTTTTTT. Amino acid sequence: CASSLGGLYEKLFF.

This sequence joins TRBV6-5 and TRBJ2-7; D unresolved. Trimming removed 7 bases at V and 0 bases at J, with 10 bases between. The CDR3 has 13 amino acids. From germline, CDR1 is MNHEY and CDR2 SVGAGI. The CDR3 spells CASIESNSYEQYF. The DNA of the CDR3 is TGTGCCAGCATAGAAAGTAACTCCTACGAGCAGTACTTC.

This rearrangement joins TRBV28 to TRBJ2-7; TRBD1 might be the D (5 bases). Germline V gene data show CDR1 as MDHEN and CDR2 as SYDVKM. Deletions cut 7 bases from V and 2 bases from J, with 9 bases between. This CDR3 has 12 amino acids. This CDR3 is CASNGAPYEQYF. CDR3 DNA: TGTGCCAGCAATGGGGCCCCCTACGAGCAGTACTTC.

The chain couples TRBV25-1 to TRBJ2-5; D not certain. Germline assignment: CDR1 MGHDK and CDR2 SYGVNS. The CDR3 is 11 amino acids. V was trimmed by 5 bases and J by 2 bases, leaving 3 bases between them. CDR3 DNA: TGTGCCAGCAGTCCACAAGAGACCCAGTACTTC. It specifies CASSPQETQYF.

The V and J genes are TRBV29-1 and TRBJ1-1; 7 nucleotides line up with TRBD1. This CDR3 comprises 11 residues. CDR1 and CDR2 (germline): SQVTM, ANQGSEA. As DNA, the CDR3 is TGCATAGGGACAGATTCGGCTGAAGCTTTCTTT. This sequence encodes CIGTDSAEAFF.

J is TRBJ2-7 and V is TRBV28; possibly TRBD2 for D (6 bases). The V end lost 5 bases, the J end lost 12 bases, and 26 bases lay between the germline ends. The germline V gene encodes CDR1 MDHEN and CDR2 SYDVKM. The CDR3 loop spans 15 amino acids. The CDR3 bases are TGTGCCAGCAGTGCTCGTTATAGGATCGACGACGGGGGGTACTTC. This translates into CASSARYRIDDGGYF.

The rearrangement joins TRBV2 to TRBJ2-5; D might be TRBD1 (5 bases). Germline lookup yields CDR1 SNHLY and CDR2 FYNNEI. Trimming removed 7 bases at V and 1 base at J, with 13 bases between. CDR3 length: 14 residues. CDR3 sequence: CASTRQLTQETQYF. The DNA of the CDR3 is TGTGCCAGCACTCGACAGCTTACCCAAGAGACCCAGTACTTC.

V is TRBV27 and J is TRBJ2-5, with D perhaps TRBD1 (5 bases). Trimming stripped 5 bases from V and 4 bases from J, with 20 bases between. The CDR3 is 16 residues long. Germline V gives CDR1 MNHEY, CDR2 SMNVEV (reference sequence). The CDR3 region is CASSPIISGSGETQYF. The CDR3 DNA sequence: TGTGCCAGCAGTCCCATCATTTCAGGGTCCGGAGAGACCCAGTACTTC.

This sequence joins TRBV6-1 and TRBJ1-5; D gene unclear. Trimming left V 1 base short and J 7 bases short, with 14 bases between. The CDR3 sequence is 15 residues long. Germline-derived CDR1 and CDR2 are MNHNS and SASEGT. CDR3 in DNA: TGTGCCAGCAGTGAAGGGGCCCTGATATGGCAGCCCCAGCATTTT. This encodes CASSEGALIWQPQHF.

The chain has TRBV7-9 and TRBJ1-1; 7 positions agree with TRBD1. This CDR3 contains 16 residues. V was clipped by 1 base and J by 3 bases; unmatched bases: 8. Per the germline V gene, CDR1 is SEHNR and CDR2 is FQNEAQ (reference sequence). This chain's CDR3 is CASSLVAGRGHTEAFF. In DNA form, the CDR3 reads TGTGCCAGCAGCTTAGTAGCGGGGAGGGGGCACACTGAAGCTTTCTTT.

This clone was recorded only once. The V gene is TRBV6-1, the J gene TRBJ1-4, with D perhaps matching TRBD1 (5 bases). The V end lost 0 bases, the J end lost 8 bases, and 13 bases lay between the germline ends. The CDR3 sequence is 15 residues long. Germline CDR1 is MNHNS and CDR2 is SASEGT. The CDR3 here is CASSEASAGREKLFF. The CDR3 DNA reads TGTGCCAGCAGTGAAGCGTCGGCGGGGCGGGAAAAACTGTTTTTT.

This clone has only one observation. The CDR3 protein is CAIRRTGLRYGYTF. The CDR3 DNA reads as TGTGCCATCAGGAGGACAGGTTTGCGGTATGGCTACACCTTC. The chain has TRBV10-3 and TRBJ1-2; 7 bases map to TRBD1. CDR1 and CDR2 (germline): ENHRY, SYGVKD. The CDR3 is 14 residues long. Trimming took 6 bases from V and 5 from J; bases not matched to a gene: 9.

CDR3 bases: TGTGCCAGTAGACCGGGACAGGGGGTAAGAGGCTACACCTTC. It is translated as CASRPGQGVRGYTF. This sequence joins TRBV19 and TRBJ1-2, with 11 bases lining up with TRBD1. Germline trimming cut 6 bases from V and 8 bases from J; bases unmatched to any gene: 8. Germline V gives CDR1 LNHDA, CDR2 SQIVND (reference sequence). The CDR3 totals 14 residues.

CDR3 DNA: TGTGCCAGCAGTAAACGGACAGGTCTTAACTATGGCTACACCTTC. Translation gives CASSKRTGLNYGYTF. The genes are TRBV25-1 and TRBJ1-2; 7 bases line up with TRBD1. This CDR3 region has 15 residues. With V trimmed by 5 bases and J by 1 base, 7 bases remained unmatched. CDR1 and CDR2 from the germline V gene are MGHDK and SYGVNS.

CDR3 sequence: CASSRAGSYEQYF. Here the CDR3 DNA reads TGCGCCAGCAGCCGGGCGGGGTCCTACGAGCAGTACTTC. The rearrangement uses TRBV10-1 and TRBJ2-7; D might be TRBD2 (6 bases). The V gene's germline CDR1 is WNHNN and CDR2 SYGVQD (reference sequence). V was shortened by 6 bases and J by 1 base, with 10 bases between the two germline ends. CDR3 length: 13 residues.

The genes are TRBV28 and TRBJ2-7, with 8 positions matching TRBD2. Germline CDR1 and CDR2: MDHEN and SYDVKM. V shed 7 bases, J shed 2 bases, and the junction held 10 bases outside the gene matches. The CDR3 covers 15 residues. The CDR3 nucleotides are TGTGCCAGCACCCCCCCGGGGGGGGGAACCTACGAGCAGTACTTC. Encoded protein: CASTPPGGGTYEQYF.

This chain uses TRBV19 with TRBJ1-2; no clear D. The V end lost 3 bases, the J end lost 0 bases, and 14 bases lay between the germline ends. The CDR3 is 16 amino acids. Germline assignment: CDR1 LNHDA and CDR2 SQIVND (reference sequence). The CDR3 region has the DNA TGTGCCAGTAGTATCGCCGGCCACGGGACTAACTATGGCTACACCTTC. Protein product: CASSIAGHGTNYGYTF.

This chain uses TRBV7-2 with TRBJ2-1; no definite D call. The CDR3 runs 14 residues. Germline V CDR1 and CDR2: SGHTA, FQGNSA. Trimming removed 1 base from V and 6 bases from J, with 10 bases in between. The CDR3 sequence is CASSLGLVGNEQFF. Written as DNA, the CDR3 is TGTGCCAGCAGCTTAGGGCTAGTTGGCAATGAGCAGTTCTTC.

This chain uses TRBV28 with TRBJ2-1; D is uncertain. Trimming removed 4 bases from V and 10 bases from J, with 11 bases in between. Germline V gene sequence: CDR1 MDHEN, CDR2 SYDVKM. This CDR3 has 12 residues. The CDR3 sequence is CASSSSPREQFF. The CDR3 DNA is TGTGCCAGCAGTTCCTCTCCCAGGGAGCAGTTCTTC.

V gene TRBV6-5 combines with J gene TRBJ2-3; D is uncertain. V gave up 9 bases and J gave up 6 bases, with 7 bases separating them. The germline V gene has CDR1 MNHEY and CDR2 SVGAGI. The CDR3 spans 10 residues. The CDR3, as DNA: TGTGCCAGGACACGGGATACGCAGTATTTT. Protein: CARTRDTQYF.

This chain connects TRBV3-1 (or the pseudogene TRBV3-2) to TRBJ2-3, with TRBD2 matching 7 bases. J was trimmed by 8 bases and V by 4 bases; bases with no gene match: 9. The CDR3 length is 14 residues. Germline CDR1 reads LGHDT; CDR2 reads YNNKEL (reference sequence). In nucleotides, the CDR3 is TGTGCCAGCAGCCCTGGACTTAGCGGGCGTACGCAGTATTTT. Translation gives CASSPGLSGRTQYF.

This clone was detected only once. The V call is TRBV5-1, the J call TRBJ1-5; the D gene is possibly TRBD1 (6 bases). The CDR3 length is 15 residues. V lost 4 bases and J lost 2, with 13 bases in between. In germline, CDR1 is SGHRS, CDR2 YFSETQ. The CDR3 is CASSPQGSRNQPQHF. In DNA, the CDR3 is TGCGCCAGCAGCCCACAGGGCAGCCGCAATCAGCCCCAGCATTTT.